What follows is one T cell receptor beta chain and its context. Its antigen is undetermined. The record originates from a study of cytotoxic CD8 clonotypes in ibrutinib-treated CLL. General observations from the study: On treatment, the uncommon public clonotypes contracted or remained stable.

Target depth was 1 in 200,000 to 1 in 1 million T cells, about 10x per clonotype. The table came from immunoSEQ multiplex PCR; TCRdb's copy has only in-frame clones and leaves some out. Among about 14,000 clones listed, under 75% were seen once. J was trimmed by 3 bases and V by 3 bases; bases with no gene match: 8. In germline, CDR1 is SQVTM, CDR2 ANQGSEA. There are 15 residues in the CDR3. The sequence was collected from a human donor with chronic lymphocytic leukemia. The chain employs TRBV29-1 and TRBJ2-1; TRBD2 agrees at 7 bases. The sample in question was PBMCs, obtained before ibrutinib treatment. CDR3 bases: TGCAGCGTTGATATCCTAGCGGTGGGCTACAATGAGCAGTTCTTC. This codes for CSVDILAVGYNEQFF.